A selection of T cell receptor beta chains follows, all from one sample in a study of blood T cell repertoires in COVID-19. This table comes from immunoSEQ multiplex PCR, and its TCRdb copy is limited to in-frame clones, with some not included. The repertoire holds 210,000 or so clones, with 80% as singletons. Sequenced: PBMCs or T cells enriched from blood (not recorded which). Receptors originate from a man aged 30 to 45 with acute COVID-19. Each CDR3 is given with its conserved first and last residue. A D gene is named only where the DNA matches it firmly. Where a row states a size, it is once, few, many or the class of an expanded clone; other rows omit it.

>.|TRBJ2-3|.|TRBV12-3/TRBV12-4
TGTGCCAGCAGTCACACAGATACGCAGTATTTT
CASSHTDTQYF
>.|TRBJ1-5|.|TRBV30
TGTGCCTGGAGTGTAGGGGGGGGCAATCAGCCCCAGCATTTT
CAWSVGGGNQPQHF
>TRBD2|TRBJ2-1|.|TRBV7-3
TGTGCCAGCAGCTTAAAGCCTAGCGGGGGGGAGCAGTTCTTC
CASSLKPSGGEQFF
>TRBD2|TRBJ2-4|.|TRBV28
TGTGCCAGCCTTTCGGGGGGGCATAGGGGCAAAAACATTCAGTACTTC
CASLSGGHRGKNIQYF
>TRBD1|TRBJ1-2|.|TRBV7-9
TGTGCCAGCAGCCGAGGACAGGAGATCTATGGCTACACCTTC
CASSRGQEIYGYTF
>.|TRBJ1-1|.|TRBV18
TGTGCCAGCTCACCATATGAATCTCAGGATTCCACTGAAGCTTTCTTT
CASSPYESQDSTEAFF
>.|TRBJ2-5|.|TRBV2
TGTGCCAGCAGGGGTGTAGCAGAGACCCAGTACTTC
CASRGVAETQYF
>TRBD1|TRBJ1-6|few|TRBV9
TGTGCCAGCAGCCCTTGGGACAGCAATAATTCACCCCTCCACTTT
CASSPWDSNNSPLHF
>TRBD1|TRBJ2-5|.|TRBV5-6
TGTGCCAGCAGCTTGCGTACAGGGGTGGAGACCCAGTACTTC
CASSLRTGVETQYF
>TRBD1|TRBJ1-2|.|TRBV7-3
TGTGCCAGCAGCTTTCCCGGGACAGGGGCTTCTGACTATGGCTACACCTTC
CASSFPGTGASDYGYTF
>.|TRBJ1-5|.|TRBV21-1
TGTGCCAGCAGCCCAAGGGACAGTAGCAATCAGCCCCAGCATTTT
CASSPRDSSNQPQHF
>.|TRBJ2-7|.|TRBV11-1
TGTGCCAGCAGCTTAATAGGGGTCGGGGAGCAGTACTTC
CASSLIGVGEQYF
>.|TRBJ1-6|.|TRBV28
TGTGCCAGCAGCCTCAGCGACAGTATTGCTTCACCCCTCCACTTT
CASSLSDSIASPLHF
>TRBD2|TRBJ2-3|.|TRBV2
TGTGCCAGCAGGGAACTAGCGGGGGGGAACACAGATACGCAGTATTTT
CASRELAGGNTDTQYF
>TRBD2|TRBJ2-7|.|TRBV3-1/TRBV3-2
TGTGCCAGCAGCCAAGGAGCGGGGGTGGGCTACGAGCAGTACTTC
CASSQGAGVGYEQYF
>.|TRBJ2-1|.|TRBV6-4
TGTGCCAGCAGTGACTCGGCGGAGGCAAGTGAGCAGTTCTTC
CASSDSAEASEQFF
>.|TRBJ1-2|.|TRBV19
TGTGCCAGTAGTATAGTATGGCAGGACTTCTATGGCTACACCTTC
CASSIVWQDFYGYTF
>TRBD1|TRBJ1-6|once|TRBV9
TGTGCCAGCAGCGGCCGGGACAGGGGGAGTAATTCACCCCTCCACTTT
CASSGRDRGSNSPLHF
>.|TRBJ1-2|.|TRBV12-3/TRBV12-4
TGTGCCAGCAGTTTGAGGGAGGGCTATGGCTACACCTTC
CASSLREGYGYTF
>.|TRBJ1-2|.|TRBV5-5
TGTGCCAGCAGCCCCACAGGCAGGGAGGCTGGTGGCTACACCTTC
CASSPTGREAGGYTF
>TRBD1|TRBJ1-2|.|TRBV6-5
TGTGCCAGCAGAAGACAGGGGCCTCGGGACTATGGCTACACCTTC
CASRRQGPRDYGYTF
>TRBD2|TRBJ2-1|once|TRBV5-1
TGCGCCAGCAGCTTGGAAGGGCCGACTAGCGGCTCCTACAATGAGCAGTTCTTC
CASSLEGPTSGSYNEQFF
>TRBD1|TRBJ1-4|.|TRBV27
TGTGCCAGCAGTTTATCCGTATCAGGGGGTAAGGGAAAACTGTTTTTT
CASSLSVSGGKGKLFF